The present T cell receptor beta chain was sequenced within a study of blood T cell repertoires in COVID-19. Turning to the study itself: Acute and convalescent COVID-19 specimens originated in the United States, Italy and Spain.

V shed 2 bases and J shed 7 bases, with 17 bases lying between them. The CDR3 sequence is 15 residues long. Germline V gives CDR1 SGHTA, CDR2 FQGNSA. As originally analysed: Reference gene primer amplification in the assay estimated nucleated cell counts. Generated by immunoSEQ multiplex PCR, the TCRdb table keeps only in-frame clones and is missing some. That table furnishes V, J and clone size, whereas the DNA furnished D and trimming. The sample lists about 92,000 clones, around 80% occurring once. This chain connects TRBV7-2 to TRBJ1-2, with TRBD1 as a possible D gene (6 bases). Sequencing input: peripheral blood. This clonotype was obtained from a man aged 50 to 60 who had recovered from COVID-19. In DNA form, the CDR3 reads TGTGCCAGCAGCTTATTACAGGGATCCTCGGCTGGCTACACCTTC. It yields the protein CASSLLQGSSAGYTF.